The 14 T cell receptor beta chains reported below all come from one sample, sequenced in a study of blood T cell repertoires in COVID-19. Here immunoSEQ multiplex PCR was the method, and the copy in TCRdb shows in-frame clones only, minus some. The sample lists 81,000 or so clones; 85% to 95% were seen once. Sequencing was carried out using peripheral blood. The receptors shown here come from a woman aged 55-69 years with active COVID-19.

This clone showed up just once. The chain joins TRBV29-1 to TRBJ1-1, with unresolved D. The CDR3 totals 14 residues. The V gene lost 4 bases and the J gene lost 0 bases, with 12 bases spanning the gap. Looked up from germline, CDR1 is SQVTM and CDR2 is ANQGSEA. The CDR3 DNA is TGCAGCGTTGTAGGCGGAGGCATGAACACTGAAGCTTTCTTT. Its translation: CSVVGGGMNTEAFF.

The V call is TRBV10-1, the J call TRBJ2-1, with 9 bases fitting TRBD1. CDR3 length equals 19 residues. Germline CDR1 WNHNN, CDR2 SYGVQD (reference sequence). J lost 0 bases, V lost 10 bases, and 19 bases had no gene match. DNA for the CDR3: TGCGCCACAGCCCCGGGACAGGGAAGTTCGAAGAGCTCCTACAATGAGCAGTTCTTC. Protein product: CATAPGQGSSKSSYNEQFF.

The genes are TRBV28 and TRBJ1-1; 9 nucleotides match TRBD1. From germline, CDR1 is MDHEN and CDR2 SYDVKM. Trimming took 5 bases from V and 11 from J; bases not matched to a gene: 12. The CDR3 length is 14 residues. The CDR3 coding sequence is TGTGCCAGCAGTCGTACAGGGGGCTACCCACCCGCTTTCTTT. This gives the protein CASSRTGGYPPAFF.

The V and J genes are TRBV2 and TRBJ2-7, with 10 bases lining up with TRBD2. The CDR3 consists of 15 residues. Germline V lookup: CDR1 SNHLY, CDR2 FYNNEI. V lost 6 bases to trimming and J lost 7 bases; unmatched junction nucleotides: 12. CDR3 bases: TGTGCCAGCAGGGCGTTAGCGGGAGGCCGTGCAGAGCAGTACTTC. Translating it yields CASRALAGGRAEQYF. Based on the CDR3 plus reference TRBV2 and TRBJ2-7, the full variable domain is EPEVTQTPSHQVTQMGQEVILRCVPISNHLYFYWYRQILGQKVEFLVSFYNNEISEKSEIFDDQFSVERPDGSNFTLKIRSTKLEDSAMYFCASRALAGGRAEQYFGPGTRLTVT.

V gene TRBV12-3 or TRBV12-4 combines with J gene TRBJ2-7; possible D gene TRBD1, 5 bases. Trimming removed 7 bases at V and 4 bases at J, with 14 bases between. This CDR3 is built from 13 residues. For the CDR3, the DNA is TGTGCCAGCACGCCCAGGGTGGGGTACGAGCAGTACTTC. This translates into CASTPRVGYEQYF.

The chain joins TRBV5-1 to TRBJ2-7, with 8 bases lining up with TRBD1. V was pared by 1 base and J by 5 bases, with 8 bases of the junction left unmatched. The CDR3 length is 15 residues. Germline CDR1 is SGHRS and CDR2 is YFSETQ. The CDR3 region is CASSLTTGAGDEQYF. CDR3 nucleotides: TGCGCCAGCAGCTTGACGACAGGGGCGGGCGACGAGCAGTACTTC.

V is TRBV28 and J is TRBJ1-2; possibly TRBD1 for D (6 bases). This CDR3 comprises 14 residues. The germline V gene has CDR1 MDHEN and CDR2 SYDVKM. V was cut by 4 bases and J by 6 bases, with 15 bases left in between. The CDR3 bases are TGTGCCAGCAGTTACAAGTCCGGGACAAATGGCTACACCTTC. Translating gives CASSYKSGTNGYTF.

The chain's CDR3 is CAISVAGELFF. DNA for the CDR3: TGTGCCATCAGTGTAGCAGGGGAGCTGTTTTTT. The chain links TRBV10-3 to TRBJ2-2; no firm D call. V was shortened by 4 bases and J by 8 bases, with 5 bases between the two germline ends. The CDR3 loop spans 11 amino acids. Germline CDR1 ENHRY, CDR2 SYGVKD.

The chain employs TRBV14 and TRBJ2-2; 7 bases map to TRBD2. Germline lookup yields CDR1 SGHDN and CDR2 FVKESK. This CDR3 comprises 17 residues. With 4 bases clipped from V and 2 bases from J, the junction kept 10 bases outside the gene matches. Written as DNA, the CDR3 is TGTGCCAGCAGCCGTTCACCGGGACTACCCAACACCGGGGAGCTGTTTTTT. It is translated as CASSRSPGLPNTGELFF.

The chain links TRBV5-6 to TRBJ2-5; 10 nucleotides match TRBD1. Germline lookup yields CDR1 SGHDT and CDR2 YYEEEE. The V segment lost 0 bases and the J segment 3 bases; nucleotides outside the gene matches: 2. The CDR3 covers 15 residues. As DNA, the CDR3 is TGTGCCAGCAGCTTGGAAGGGACAGGGGAAGAGACCCAGTACTTC. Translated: CASSLEGTGEETQYF.

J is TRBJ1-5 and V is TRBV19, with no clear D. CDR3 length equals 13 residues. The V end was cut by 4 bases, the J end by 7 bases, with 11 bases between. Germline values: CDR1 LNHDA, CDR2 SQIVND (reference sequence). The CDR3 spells CASSKNSYQPQHF. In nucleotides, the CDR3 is TGTGCCAGTAGTAAAAACAGCTACCAGCCCCAGCATTTT.

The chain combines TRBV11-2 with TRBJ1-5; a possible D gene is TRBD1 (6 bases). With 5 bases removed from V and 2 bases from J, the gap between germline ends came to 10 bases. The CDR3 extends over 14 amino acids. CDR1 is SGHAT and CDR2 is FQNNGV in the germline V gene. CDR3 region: CASSLGHGNQPQHF. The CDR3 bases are TGTGCCAGCAGCCTGGGACACGGCAATCAGCCCCAGCATTTT.

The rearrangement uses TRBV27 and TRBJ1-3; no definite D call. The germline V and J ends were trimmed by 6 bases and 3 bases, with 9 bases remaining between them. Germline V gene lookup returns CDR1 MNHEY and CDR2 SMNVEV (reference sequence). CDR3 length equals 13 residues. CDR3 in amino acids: CASRPRGGNTIYF. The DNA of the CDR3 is TGTGCCAGCAGGCCCCGGGGTGGAAACACCATATATTTT.

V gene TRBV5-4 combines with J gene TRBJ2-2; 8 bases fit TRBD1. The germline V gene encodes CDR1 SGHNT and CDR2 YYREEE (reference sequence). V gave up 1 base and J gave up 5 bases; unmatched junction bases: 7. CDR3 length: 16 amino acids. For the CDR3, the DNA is TGTGCCAGCAGCTTGAGGACAGGGAGACGTACCGGGGAGCTGTTTTTT. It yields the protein CASSLRTGRRTGELFF. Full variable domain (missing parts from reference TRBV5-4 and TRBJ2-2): ETGVTQSPTHLIKTRGQQVTLRCSSQSGHNTVSWYQQALGQGPQFIFQYYREEENGRGNFPPRFSGLQFPNYSSELNVNALELDDSALYLCASSLRTGRRTGELFFGEGSRLTVL.